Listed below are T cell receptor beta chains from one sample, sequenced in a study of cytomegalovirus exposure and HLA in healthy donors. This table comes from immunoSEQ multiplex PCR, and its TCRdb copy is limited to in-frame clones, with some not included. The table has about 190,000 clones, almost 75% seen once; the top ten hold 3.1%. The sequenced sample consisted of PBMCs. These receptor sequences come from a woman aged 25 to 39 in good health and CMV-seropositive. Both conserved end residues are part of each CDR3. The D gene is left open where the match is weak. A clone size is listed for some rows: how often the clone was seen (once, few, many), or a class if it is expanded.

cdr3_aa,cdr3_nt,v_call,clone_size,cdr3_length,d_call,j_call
CASSDLAIDEQFF,TGTGCCAGCAGTGATCTAGCGATCGATGAGCAGTTCTTC,TRBV27,.,13,.,TRBJ2-1
CASSILGQAYEQYF,TGTGCCAGTAGTATATTGGGACAGGCCTACGAGCAGTACTTC,TRBV19,.,14,TRBD1,TRBJ2-7
CSVVPGSNQPQHF,TGCAGCGTTGTGCCGGGTAGCAATCAGCCCCAGCATTTT,TRBV29-1,.,13,.,TRBJ1-5
CAISQLPGTGINEQFF,TGTGCCATCAGTCAACTCCCCGGGACAGGAATCAATGAGCAGTTCTTC,TRBV10-3,once,16,TRBD1,TRBJ2-1
CASSLGQASFEQYF,TGTGCCAGCAGTTTAGGACAGGCTAGTTTCGAGCAGTACTTC,TRBV6-5,once,14,TRBD1,TRBJ2-7
CATSRGRGLANEQFF,TGTGCCACCAGCAGAGGTCGGGGACTAGCCAATGAGCAGTTCTTC,TRBV15,.,15,TRBD2,TRBJ2-1
CASSSTNEAFF,TGTGCCAGCAGCTCTACGAATGAAGCTTTCTTT,TRBV7-9,.,11,.,TRBJ1-1
CASRLAGTSGSGTGELFF,TGTGCAAGTCGCTTAGCCGGGACTAGCGGGAGCGGAACCGGGGAGCTGTTTTTT,TRBV12-2,once,18,.,TRBJ2-2
CASSLGFGTRGEQYF,TGTGCCAGCAGCTTGGGTTTCGGGACTAGGGGCGAGCAGTACTTC,TRBV5-6,.,15,TRBD2,TRBJ2-7
CASSVKQGARYNEQFF,TGTGCCAGCAGTGTCAAACAGGGGGCAAGGTACAATGAGCAGTTCTTC,TRBV6-4,.,16,TRBD1,TRBJ2-1
CASSLGAGGADTQYF,TGTGCCAGCAGTTTAGGAGCGGGAGGAGCAGATACGCAGTATTTT,TRBV28,once,15,TRBD2,TRBJ2-3
CASSLGSGGSTGELFF,TGTGCCAGCAGCTTAGGGTCAGGAGGGAGCACCGGGGAGCTGTTTTTT,TRBV7-6,.,16,.,TRBJ2-2
CASSPTYTGELFF,TGTGCCAGCAGTCCCACATACACCGGGGAGCTGTTTTTT,TRBV25-1,.,13,.,TRBJ2-2
CASSLSRDTSYEQYF,TGCGCCAGCAGCTTGAGCCGGGACACCTCCTACGAGCAGTACTTC,TRBV5-1,few,15,.,TRBJ2-7
CASSLLDSWNTGELFF,TGTGCCAGCAGCTTACTGGACAGCTGGAACACCGGGGAGCTGTTTTTT,TRBV11-2,.,16,.,TRBJ2-2
CASSSEGGSSYNEQFF,TGTGCCAGCAGTTCCGAGGGCGGGAGCTCCTACAATGAGCAGTTCTTC,TRBV27,once,16,TRBD2,TRBJ2-1
CSVGREKLFF,TGCAGCGTAGGGAGGGAAAAACTGTTTTTT,TRBV29-1,.,10,.,TRBJ1-4
CASSGREGTGELFF,TGTGCCAGCAGTGGACGGGAAGGTACCGGGGAGCTGTTTTTT,TRBV6-4,.,14,.,TRBJ2-2
CASSLSREEQETQYF,TGTGCCAGCAGCTTATCCCGGGAGGAGCAAGAGACCCAGTACTTC,TRBV11-3,few,15,TRBD2,TRBJ2-5
CASRRLTVDEQYF,TGTGCCAGCAGGCGACTAACCGTGGACGAGCAGTACTTC,TRBV6-5,.,13,.,TRBJ2-7
CASTDLAYNEQFF,TGTGCCAGCACGGACCTAGCGTACAATGAGCAGTTCTTC,TRBV6-1,.,13,.,TRBJ2-1
CASSYSGTSGGGQYF,TGTGCCAGCAGTTACTCAGGGACTAGCGGGGGGGGGCAGTACTTC,TRBV6-5,.,15,TRBD2,TRBJ2-7
CASSLKHEAYGYTF,TGCGCCAGCAGCCTCAAGCACGAGGCCTATGGCTACACCTTC,TRBV5-1,.,14,.,TRBJ1-2
CASSLGTDYEQYF,TGTGCCAGCAGCTTAGGGACAGACTACGAGCAGTACTTC,TRBV11-2,.,13,.,TRBJ2-7